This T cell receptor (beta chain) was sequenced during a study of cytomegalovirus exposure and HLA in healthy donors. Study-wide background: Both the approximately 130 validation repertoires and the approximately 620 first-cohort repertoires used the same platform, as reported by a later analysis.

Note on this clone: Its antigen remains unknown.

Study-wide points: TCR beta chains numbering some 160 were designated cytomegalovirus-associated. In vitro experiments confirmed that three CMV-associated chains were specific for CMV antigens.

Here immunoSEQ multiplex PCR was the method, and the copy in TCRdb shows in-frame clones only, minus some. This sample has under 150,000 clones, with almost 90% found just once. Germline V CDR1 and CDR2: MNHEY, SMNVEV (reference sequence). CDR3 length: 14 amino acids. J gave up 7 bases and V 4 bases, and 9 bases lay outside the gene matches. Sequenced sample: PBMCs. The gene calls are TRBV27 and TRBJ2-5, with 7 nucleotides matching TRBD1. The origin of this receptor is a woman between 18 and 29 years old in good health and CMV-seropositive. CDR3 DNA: TGTGCCAGCAGTTCGCGAGGGGGCGCGGGGACCCAGTACTTC. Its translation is CASSSRGGAGTQYF.